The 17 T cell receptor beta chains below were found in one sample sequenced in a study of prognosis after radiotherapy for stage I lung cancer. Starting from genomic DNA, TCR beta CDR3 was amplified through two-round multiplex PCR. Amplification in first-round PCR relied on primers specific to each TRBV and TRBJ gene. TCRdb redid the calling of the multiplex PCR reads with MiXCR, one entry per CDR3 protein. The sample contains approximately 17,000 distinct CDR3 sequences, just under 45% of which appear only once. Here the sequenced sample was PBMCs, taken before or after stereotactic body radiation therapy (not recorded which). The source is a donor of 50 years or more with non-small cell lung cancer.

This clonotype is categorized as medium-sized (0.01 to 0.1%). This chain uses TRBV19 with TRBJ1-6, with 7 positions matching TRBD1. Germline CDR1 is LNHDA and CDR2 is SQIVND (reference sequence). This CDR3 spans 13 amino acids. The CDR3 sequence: CVSSRDRKSPLHF. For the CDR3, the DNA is TGTGTTTCGAGCCGGGACAGAAAATCACCCCTCCACTTT.

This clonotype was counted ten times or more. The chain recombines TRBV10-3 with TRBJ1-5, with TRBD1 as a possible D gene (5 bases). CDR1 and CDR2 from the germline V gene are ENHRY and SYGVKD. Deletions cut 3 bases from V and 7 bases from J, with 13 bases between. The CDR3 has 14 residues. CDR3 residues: CAISEVVGTQPQHF. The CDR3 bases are TGTGCCATCAGTGAAGTGGTAGGGACCCAGCCCCAGCATTTT.

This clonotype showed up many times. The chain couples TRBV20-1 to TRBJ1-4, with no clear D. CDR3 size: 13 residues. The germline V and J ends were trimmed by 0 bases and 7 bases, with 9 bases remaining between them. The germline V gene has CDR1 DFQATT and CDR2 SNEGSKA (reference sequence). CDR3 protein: CSARDEAREKLFF. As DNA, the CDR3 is TGCAGTGCTAGAGACGAGGCCCGTGAAAAACTGTTTTTT.

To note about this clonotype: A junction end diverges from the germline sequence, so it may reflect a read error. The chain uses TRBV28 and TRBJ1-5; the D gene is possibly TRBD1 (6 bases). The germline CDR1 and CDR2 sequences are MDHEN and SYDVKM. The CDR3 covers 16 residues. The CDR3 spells CANSLGGRGPDQPQHF. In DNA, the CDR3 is TGTGCCAACAGTTTGGGGGGCAGGGGCCCCGATCAGCCCCAGCATTTT.

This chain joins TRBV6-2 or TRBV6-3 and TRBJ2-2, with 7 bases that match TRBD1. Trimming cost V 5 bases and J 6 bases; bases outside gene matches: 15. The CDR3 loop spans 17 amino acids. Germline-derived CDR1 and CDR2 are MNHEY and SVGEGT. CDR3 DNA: TGTGCCAGCAGTGATCAAACCCAGACAGGGCCAGCCGGGGAGCTGTTTTTT. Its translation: CASSDQTQTGPAGELFF.

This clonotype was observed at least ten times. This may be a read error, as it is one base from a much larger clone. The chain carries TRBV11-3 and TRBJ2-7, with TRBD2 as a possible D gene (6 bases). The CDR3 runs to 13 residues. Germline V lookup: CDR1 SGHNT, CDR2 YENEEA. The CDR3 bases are TGTGCCGGCAGCCGGCGGGGTCACTACGAGCAGTACTTC. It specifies CAGSRRGHYEQYF. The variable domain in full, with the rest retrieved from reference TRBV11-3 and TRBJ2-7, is EAGVVQSPRYKIIEKKQPVAFWCNPISGHNTLYWYLQNLGQGPELLIRYENEEAVDDSQLPKDRFSAERLKGVDSTLKIQPAELGDSAVYLCAGSRRGHYEQYFGPGTRLTVT.

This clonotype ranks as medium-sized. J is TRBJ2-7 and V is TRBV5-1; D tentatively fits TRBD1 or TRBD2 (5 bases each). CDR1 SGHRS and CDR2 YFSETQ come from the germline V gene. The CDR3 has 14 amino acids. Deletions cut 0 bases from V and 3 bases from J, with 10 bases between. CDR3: CASSLGPGSYEQYF. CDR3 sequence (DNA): TGCGCCAGCAGCTTGGGTCCAGGGAGCTACGAGCAGTACTTC.

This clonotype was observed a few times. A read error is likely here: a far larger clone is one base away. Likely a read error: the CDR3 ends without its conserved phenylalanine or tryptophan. CDR3 residues: CASRPGTEKSGYTL. In DNA, the CDR3 is TGTGCCAGCAGACCCGGGACAGAAAAAAGTGGCTACACCCTC. This sequence joins TRBV6-4 and TRBJ1-2, with 7 bases that match TRBD1. Unmatched junction bases numbered 11, after V lost 6 bases and J lost 7 bases. This CDR3 contains 14 residues. Germline loops: CDR1 MRHNA, CDR2 SNTAGT.

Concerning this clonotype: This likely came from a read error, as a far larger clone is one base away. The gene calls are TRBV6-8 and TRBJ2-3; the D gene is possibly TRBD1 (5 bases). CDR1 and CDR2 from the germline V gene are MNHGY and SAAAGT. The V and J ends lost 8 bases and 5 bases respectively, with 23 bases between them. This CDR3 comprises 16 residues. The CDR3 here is CASGAPQGWVRDTQYF. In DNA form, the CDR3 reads TGTGCCAGCGGGGCCCCCCAGGGATGGGTAAGAGATACGCAGTATTTT.

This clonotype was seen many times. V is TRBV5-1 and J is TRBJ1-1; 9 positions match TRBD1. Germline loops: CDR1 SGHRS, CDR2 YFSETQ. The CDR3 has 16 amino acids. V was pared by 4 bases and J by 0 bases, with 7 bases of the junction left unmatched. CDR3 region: CASSRDRADLNTEAFF. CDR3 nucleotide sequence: TGCGCCAGCAGCCGGGACAGGGCAGACTTGAACACTGAAGCTTTCTTT.

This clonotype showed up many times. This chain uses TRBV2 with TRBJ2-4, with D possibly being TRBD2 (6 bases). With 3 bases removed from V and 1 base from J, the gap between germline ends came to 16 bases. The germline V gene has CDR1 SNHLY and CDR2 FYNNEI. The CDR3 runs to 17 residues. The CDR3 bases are TGTGCCAGCAGTGATTGGGGGGACTCGTTGGCCAAAAACATTCAGTACTTC. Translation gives CASSDWGDSLAKNIQYF.

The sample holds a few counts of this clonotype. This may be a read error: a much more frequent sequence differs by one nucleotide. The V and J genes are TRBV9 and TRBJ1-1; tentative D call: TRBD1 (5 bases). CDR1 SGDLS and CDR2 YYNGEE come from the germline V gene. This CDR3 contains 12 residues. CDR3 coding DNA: TGTGCGAGCGGGGGGTGCGGTACTGAAGCTTTCTTT. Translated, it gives CASGGCGTEAFF. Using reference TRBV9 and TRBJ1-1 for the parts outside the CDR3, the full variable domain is DSGVTQTPKHLITATGQRVTLRCSPRSGDLSVYWYQQSLDQGLQFLIQYYNGEERAKGNILERFSAQQFPDLHSELNLSSLELGDSALYFCASGGCGTEAFFGQGTRLTVV.

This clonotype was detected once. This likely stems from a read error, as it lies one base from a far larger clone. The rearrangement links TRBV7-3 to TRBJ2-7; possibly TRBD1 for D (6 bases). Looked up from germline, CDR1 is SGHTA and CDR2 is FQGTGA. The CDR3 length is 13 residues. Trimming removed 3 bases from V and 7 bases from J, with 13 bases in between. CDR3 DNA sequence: TGTGCCAGCAGCTTGGGGGCCGGAGATGAGCAGTACTTC. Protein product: CASSLGAGDEQYF. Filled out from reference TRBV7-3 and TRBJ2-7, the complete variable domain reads GAGVSQTPSNKVTEKGKYVELRCDPISGHTALYWYRQSLGQGPEFLIYFQGTGAADDSGLPNDRFFAVRPEGSVSTLKIQRTERGDSAVYLCASSLGAGDEQYFGPGTRLTVT.

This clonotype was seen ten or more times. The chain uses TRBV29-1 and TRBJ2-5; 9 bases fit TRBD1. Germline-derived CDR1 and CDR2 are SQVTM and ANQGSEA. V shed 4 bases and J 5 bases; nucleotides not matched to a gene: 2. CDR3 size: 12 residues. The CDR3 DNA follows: TGCAGCGTTGCAGGACAGGGGGAGACCCAGTACTTC. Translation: CSVAGQGETQYF.

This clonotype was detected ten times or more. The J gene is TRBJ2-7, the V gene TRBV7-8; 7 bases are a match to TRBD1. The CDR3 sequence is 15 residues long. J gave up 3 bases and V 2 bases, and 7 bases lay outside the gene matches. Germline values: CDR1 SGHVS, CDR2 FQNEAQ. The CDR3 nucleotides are TGTGCCAGCAGCTTACGATCAGGGGGTTTCTACGAGCAGTACTTC. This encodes CASSLRSGGFYEQYF.

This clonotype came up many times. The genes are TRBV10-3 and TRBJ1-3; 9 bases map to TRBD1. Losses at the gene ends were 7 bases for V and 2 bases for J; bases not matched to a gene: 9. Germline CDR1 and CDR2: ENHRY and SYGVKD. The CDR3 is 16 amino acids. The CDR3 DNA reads TGTGCCATCACTCCGGGGGACAGGGCGGCTGGAAACACCATATATTTT. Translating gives CAITPGDRAAGNTIYF.

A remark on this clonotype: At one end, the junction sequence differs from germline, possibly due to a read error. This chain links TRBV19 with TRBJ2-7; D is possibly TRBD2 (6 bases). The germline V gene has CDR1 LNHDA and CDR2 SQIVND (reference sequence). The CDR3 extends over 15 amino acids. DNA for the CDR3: TGTGCCAGTATTATAGTGGCTAGCGAGACCTACGAGCAGTACTTC. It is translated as CASIIVASETYEQYF.